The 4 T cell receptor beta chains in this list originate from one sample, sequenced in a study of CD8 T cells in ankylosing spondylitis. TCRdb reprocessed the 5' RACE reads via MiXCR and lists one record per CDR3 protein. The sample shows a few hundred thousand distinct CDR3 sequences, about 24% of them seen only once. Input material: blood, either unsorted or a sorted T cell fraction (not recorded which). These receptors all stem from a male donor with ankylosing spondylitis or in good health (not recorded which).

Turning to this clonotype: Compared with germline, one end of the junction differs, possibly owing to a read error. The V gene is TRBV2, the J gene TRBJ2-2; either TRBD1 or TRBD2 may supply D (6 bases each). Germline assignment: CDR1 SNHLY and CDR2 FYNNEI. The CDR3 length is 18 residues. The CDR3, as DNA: TGTGCCATCAGTCCATCCCCTTGGGGGGCCACCGACACCGGGGAGCTGTTTTTT. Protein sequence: CAISPSPWGATDTGELFF.

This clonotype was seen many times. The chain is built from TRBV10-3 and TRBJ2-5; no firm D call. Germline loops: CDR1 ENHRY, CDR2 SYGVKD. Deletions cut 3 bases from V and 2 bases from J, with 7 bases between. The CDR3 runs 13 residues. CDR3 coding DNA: TGTGCCATCAGTGAAGGGCCACAAGAGACCCAGTACTTC. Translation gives CAISEGPQETQYF.

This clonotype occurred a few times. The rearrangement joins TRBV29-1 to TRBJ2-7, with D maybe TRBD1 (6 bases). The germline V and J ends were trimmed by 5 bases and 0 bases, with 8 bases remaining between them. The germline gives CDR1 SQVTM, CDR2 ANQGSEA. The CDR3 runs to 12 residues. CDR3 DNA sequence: TGCAGCGTTCGACAGGACTCCTACGAGCAGTACTTC. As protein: CSVRQDSYEQYF.

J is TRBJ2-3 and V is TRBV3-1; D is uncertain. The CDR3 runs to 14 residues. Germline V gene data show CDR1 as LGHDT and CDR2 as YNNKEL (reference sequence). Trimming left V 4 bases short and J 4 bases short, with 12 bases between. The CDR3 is CASSPPVTADTQYF. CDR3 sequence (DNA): TGTGCCAGCAGCCCACCAGTCACCGCAGATACGCAGTATTTT.